The 16 T cell receptor beta chains below all came from one sample that was sequenced in a study of beta chain features in type 1 diabetes. Study-wide points: Type 1 diabetes patients showed a moderate but significant shortening of TCRB CDR3s in all four CD4+ subsets.

For these TCRs, the target antigens are not known. The study reverse transcribed the entire isolated RNA, so it sequenced expressed TCRB transcripts. Clones were read by immunoSEQ multiplex PCR, and TCRdb kept only the in-frame ones, dropping some. Among about 650,000 clones listed, about an eighth were seen once. The source material was naive CD4+ T cells from blood. The receptors were sampled from a man in his thirties or forties with type 1 diabetes.

The gene calls are TRBV7-3 and TRBJ2-5; D not resolved. The ends were cut back, 0 bases at V and 3 bases at J, with 5 bases in the middle. This CDR3 region has 13 residues. Looked up from germline, CDR1 is SGHTA and CDR2 is FQGTGA. The CDR3 coding sequence is TGTGCCAGCAGCTTAACGCGAAAAGAGACCCAGTACTTC. Amino acids: CASSLTRKETQYF.

This chain links TRBV25-1 with TRBJ2-2; no clear D gene. The CDR3 length is 11 residues. The V end lost 8 bases, the J end lost 2 bases, and 3 bases lay between the germline ends. Per germline, CDR1 MGHDK and CDR2 SYGVNS. This CDR3 is CASRNTGELFF. CDR3 in DNA: TGTGCCAGCCGAAACACCGGGGAGCTGTTTTTT.

This clone was seen more than once but under ten times. The rearrangement uses TRBV27 and TRBJ2-1, with D unresolved. CDR1 is MNHEY and CDR2 is SMNVEV in the germline V gene (reference sequence). The CDR3 sequence is 16 residues long. Trimming removed 4 bases from V and 12 bases from J, with 25 bases in between. CDR3 nucleotide sequence: TGTGCCAGCAGTTCCTCGACGACCGGGCCCGTGCATAGGCAGTTCTTC. Amino acid sequence: CASSSSTTGPVHRQFF.

V usage is TRBV11-3 and J usage is TRBJ2-3; TRBD1 matches 9 bases. The V and J ends lost 3 bases and 3 bases, in that order; junction bases with no gene match: 4. The CDR3 has 15 amino acids. Germline loops: CDR1 SGHNT, CDR2 YENEEA. The CDR3 DNA sequence: TGTGCCAGCAGCTTCCAGACAGGGGGGACAGATACGCAGTATTTT. Protein sequence: CASSFQTGGTDTQYF.

This chain links TRBV10-3 with TRBJ2-7; no definite D call. V was cut by 3 bases and J by 2 bases, with 8 bases left in between. The CDR3 runs 13 residues. The V gene's germline CDR1 is ENHRY and CDR2 SYGVKD. The CDR3 reads CAISERETYEQYF. CDR3 nucleotides: TGTGCCATCAGTGAACGCGAAACCTACGAGCAGTACTTC.

In its sample, this clone was seen a few times. The chain carries TRBV2 and TRBJ2-6; TRBD1 matches at 7 bases. The V segment lost 6 bases and the J segment 6 bases; nucleotides outside the gene matches: 5. The CDR3 is made up of 14 amino acids. Germline CDR1 and CDR2: SNHLY and FYNNEI. This chain's CDR3 is CASSTGTVANVLTF. The CDR3 nucleotides read TGTGCCAGCAGCACCGGGACAGTGGCCAACGTCCTGACTTTC.

This clone came up a few times. V and J are TRBV13 and TRBJ1-4, with D possibly TRBD1 on 5 matching bases. Trimming cost V 5 bases and J 8 bases, with 12 bases left between them. The CDR3 is 13 residues long. Germline CDR1 is PRHDT and CDR2 is FYEKMQ (reference sequence). The CDR3 coding sequence is TGTGCCAGCAGCGTCAGGGTTGGCGAAAAACTGTTTTTT. Residues: CASSVRVGEKLFF.

V is TRBV5-1 and J is TRBJ2-3, with D hard to call. The CDR3 has 13 residues. Germline CDR1 is SGHRS and CDR2 is YFSETQ. The CDR3 spells CAYAGSHTDTQYF. CDR3 nucleotide sequence: TGCGCTTACGCCGGATCTCACACAGATACGCAGTATTTT. Full variable domain (rest looked up from reference TRBV5-1 and TRBJ2-3): KAGVTQTPRYLIKTRGQQVTLSCSPISGHRSVSWYQQTPGQGLQFLFEYFSETQRNKGNFPGRFSGRQFSNSRSEMNVSTLELGDSALYLCAYAGSHTDTQYFGPGTRLTVL.

This clone was detected only a few times. V usage is TRBV9 and J usage is TRBJ2-7, with 7 bases matching TRBD1. V shed 2 bases and J 3 bases; nucleotides not matched to a gene: 8. The CDR3 spans 15 residues. Germline V gene lookup returns CDR1 SGDLS and CDR2 YYNGEE. CDR3 region: CASSVKTGIDYEQYF. CDR3 DNA: TGTGCCAGCAGCGTCAAGACAGGGATAGACTACGAGCAGTACTTC.

This chain uses TRBV13 with TRBJ1-6; 9 nucleotides line up with TRBD1. Losses at the gene ends were 5 bases for V and 0 bases for J; bases not matched to a gene: 11. CDR1 is PRHDT, CDR2 FYEKMQ, per germline (reference sequence). The CDR3 totals 19 residues. In nucleotides, the CDR3 is TGTGCCAGCAGCCGGGACAGGGCGTTCGGGAGCTCCTATAATTCACCCCTCCACTTT. Translating it yields CASSRDRAFGSSYNSPLHF.

The CDR3 region is CASSFGAGGYNEQFF. The CDR3 nucleotides are TGTGCCAGCAGTTTCGGAGCGGGGGGCTACAATGAGCAGTTCTTC. The chain links TRBV6-5 to TRBJ2-1, with TRBD2 matching 9 bases. This CDR3 region has 15 residues. The junction had 4 bases not matched to a gene; V was cut back by 4 bases and J by 3 bases. CDR1 is MNHEY and CDR2 is SVGAGI in the germline V gene.

This rearrangement joins TRBV6-5 to TRBJ2-7; D perhaps matches TRBD1 (5 bases). Germline V gene data show CDR1 as MNHEY and CDR2 as SVGAGI. Trimming took 6 bases from V and 1 from J, leaving 10 bases between them. The CDR3 has 13 residues. The CDR3 nucleotides are TGTGCCAGCAGCAAAGGGGTATCCTACGAGCAGTACTTC. This encodes CASSKGVSYEQYF.

This clone occurred a few times. This chain uses TRBV30 with TRBJ1-2; 7 nucleotides align to TRBD1. The V segment lost 5 bases and the J segment 6 bases; nucleotides outside the gene matches: 9. Germline CDR1 reads GTSNPN; CDR2 reads SVGIG (reference sequence). CDR3 length equals 13 residues. CDR3 region: CAWFSHRGDGYTF. As DNA, the CDR3 is TGTGCCTGGTTTTCCCACAGGGGAGATGGCTACACCTTC.

V and J are TRBV27 and TRBJ2-4; 7 positions agree with TRBD1. Germline CDR1 reads MNHEY; CDR2 reads SMNVEV (reference sequence). The CDR3 consists of 16 residues. V trimming: 3 bases; J trimming: 8 bases; junction bases outside the gene matches: 13. Here the CDR3 DNA reads TGTGCCAGCAGTTTTCGGCCCCGACAGGGACGGGACATTCAGTACTTC. Its translation: CASSFRPRQGRDIQYF.

V and J are TRBV7-9 and TRBJ2-7; no firm D call. The CDR3 consists of 15 residues. Trimming removed 5 bases from V and 3 bases from J, with 17 bases in between. Germline CDR1 and CDR2: SEHNR and FQNEAQ (reference sequence). The DNA for the CDR3 is TGTGCCAGCAGCCCACCATCCACAAGGAGCTACGAGCAGTACTTC. Translated, it gives CASSPPSTRSYEQYF.

This sequence joins TRBV5-1 and TRBJ2-1, with D maybe TRBD1 (6 bases). Germline CDR1 is SGHRS and CDR2 is YFSETQ. Trimming shortened V by 3 bases and J by 7 bases, and 8 bases separated the two germline ends. The length of the CDR3 is 12 residues. CDR3 coding DNA: TGCGCCAGCAGCTGGGGGCCGAATGAGCAGTTCTTC. It specifies CASSWGPNEQFF.